Shown below are 27 T cell receptor beta chains from a single sample sequenced in a study of blood T cell repertoires in COVID-19. The data were produced by immunoSEQ multiplex PCR, yet TCRdb's version contains in-frame clones alone and is incomplete. The sample comprises 380,000 or so clones, roughly 80% of which are singletons, and about 1.2% rests with the top ten. Sequenced sample: peripheral blood. The receptors derive from a human donor with acute or convalescent COVID-19. The donor label of this sample is uncertain.

V usage is TRBV7-9 and J usage is TRBJ2-7; the match to TRBD1 covers 9 bases. This CDR3 spans 14 amino acids. CDR1 SEHNR and CDR2 FQNEAQ come from the germline V gene (reference sequence). Trimming cost V 5 bases and J 7 bases; bases outside gene matches: 9. The CDR3 nucleotides read TGTGCCAGCAGCACCGACAGGGGGTCGCGGGAGCAGTACTTC. Protein: CASSTDRGSREQYF. The variable domain in full, completed from reference TRBV7-9 and TRBJ2-7, reads DTGVSQNPRHKITKRGQNVTFRCDPISEHNRLYWYRQTLGQGPEFLTYFQNEAQLEKSRLLSDRFSAERPKGSFSTLEIQRTEQGDSAMYLCASSTDRGSREQYFGPGTRLTVT.

V and J are TRBV10-3 and TRBJ2-1, with TRBD1 identical over 9 bases. The CDR3 is 14 residues long. CDR1 ENHRY and CDR2 SYGVKD come from the germline V gene. Germline trimming cut 10 bases from V and 9 bases from J; bases unmatched to any gene: 13. The CDR3 here is CATAAGTGIGEQFF. The CDR3 DNA is TGTGCCACCGCAGCCGGGACAGGGATCGGTGAGCAGTTCTTC.

This clone was detected only once. This chain uses TRBV14 with TRBJ1-3, with no clear D. The V end was cut by 4 bases, the J end by 0 bases, with 7 bases between. The CDR3 totals 14 residues. Germline CDR1 reads SGHDN; CDR2 reads FVKESK. The chain's CDR3 is CASSPLSSGNTIYF. CDR3 nucleotides: TGTGCCAGCAGCCCATTGAGCTCTGGAAACACCATATATTTT.

The V and J genes are TRBV19 and TRBJ2-7; no definite D call. V lost 3 bases, J lost 1 base, and 13 bases lay in between. Germline V gene lookup returns CDR1 LNHDA and CDR2 SQIVND (reference sequence). The CDR3 length is 15 residues. The CDR3 here is CASSIWASVSYEQYF. The CDR3 DNA sequence: TGTGCCAGTAGTATTTGGGCATCTGTTTCCTACGAGCAGTACTTC.

This CDR3 reads CASSFRAGGATDTQYF. The CDR3 DNA is TGTGCCAGCAGCTTCAGAGCGGGAGGGGCCACAGATACGCAGTATTTT. The chain has TRBV7-2 and TRBJ2-3, with 10 nucleotides matching TRBD2. Per germline, CDR1 SGHTA and CDR2 FQGNSA. With 3 bases clipped from V and 2 bases from J, the junction kept 5 bases outside the gene matches. The CDR3 covers 16 residues.

This clone was counted at least ten times. V is TRBV28 and J is TRBJ2-1, with D tentatively TRBD2 (6 bases). Germline values: CDR1 MDHEN, CDR2 SYDVKM. The CDR3 loop spans 16 amino acids. V lost 6 bases and J 0 bases, leaving 15 bases between the germline ends. The chain's CDR3 is CASSSPVGGSYNEQFF. The DNA of the CDR3 is TGTGCCAGCAGCTCCCCCGTGGGGGGCTCCTACAATGAGCAGTTCTTC.

The J gene is TRBJ2-5, the V gene TRBV6-6; TRBD2 aligns across 13 bases. V dropped 2 bases and J dropped 3; count of bases not matched to a gene: 3. Germline V gene data show CDR1 as MNHNY and CDR2 as SVGAGI (reference sequence). This CDR3 region has 16 residues. The CDR3 region has the DNA TGTGCCAGCAGTTACCTTGGACTAGCGGGGGAAGAGACCCAGTACTTC. Translating gives CASSYLGLAGEETQYF.

This clone occurred many times. This chain uses TRBV7-6 with TRBJ1-1, with D tentatively TRBD1 (5 bases). Trimming pared 6 bases from V and 6 bases from J, leaving 20 bases between. This CDR3 comprises 15 residues. Germline CDR1 is SGHVS and CDR2 is FNYEAQ. CDR3: CASRRLSSGAPEAFF. CDR3 nucleotides: TGTGCCAGCAGACGATTATCCAGCGGGGCCCCTGAAGCTTTCTTT.

The chain couples TRBV15 to TRBJ2-7, with D perhaps TRBD1 (6 bases). The CDR3 has 14 amino acids. V was cut by 8 bases and J by 0 bases, with 14 bases left in between. Per the germline V gene, CDR1 is LNHNV and CDR2 is YYDKDF (reference sequence). The CDR3 DNA sequence: TGTGCCACCCGCACGGACAGCCTCTCCTACGAGCAGTACTTC. This encodes CATRTDSLSYEQYF.

The chain uses TRBV23-1 and TRBJ1-1; TRBD1 might be the D (5 bases). TRBV23-1 is reported as an ORF; its role is uncertain. Trimming took 3 bases from V and 0 from J, leaving 14 bases between them. The CDR3 is 16 amino acids. CDR3 coding DNA: TGCGCCAGCAGTCAGGTGTCGCAGGGTTTGAACACTGAAGCTTTCTTT. Protein: CASSQVSQGLNTEAFF.

The chain combines TRBV11-3 with TRBJ2-1; 9 bases agree with TRBD1. With V trimmed by 1 base and J by 6 bases, 7 bases remained unmatched. This CDR3 spans 16 amino acids. Germline V CDR1 and CDR2: SGHNT, YENEEA. The CDR3 sequence is CASSLGGTGSVNEQFF. DNA of the CDR3: TGTGCCAGCAGCTTAGGTGGGACAGGGTCCGTCAATGAGCAGTTCTTC.

CDR3 region: CASSPRDRMSMDSNQPQHF. CDR3 nucleotide sequence: TGTGCCAGCAGCCCCCGGGACAGGATGTCAATGGATAGCAATCAGCCCCAGCATTTT. This chain joins TRBV7-6 and TRBJ1-5; 8 bases line up with TRBD1. This CDR3 region has 19 residues. Germline V gene sequence: CDR1 SGHVS, CDR2 FNYEAQ. Trimming cost V 5 bases and J 0 bases; bases outside gene matches: 15.

The chain is built from TRBV11-2 and TRBJ1-1; D not certain. V lost 2 bases and J lost 3, with 7 bases in between. From germline, CDR1 is SGHAT and CDR2 FQNNGV. This CDR3 spans 13 amino acids. In nucleotides, the CDR3 is TGTGCCAGCAGCTTATCACCGGACACTGAAGCTTTCTTT. Translating it yields CASSLSPDTEAFF.

This chain links TRBV30 with TRBJ2-3; D perhaps matches TRBD2 (6 bases). The germline V gene encodes CDR1 GTSNPN and CDR2 SVGIG (reference sequence). V lost 2 bases, J lost 2 bases, and 8 bases lay in between. The CDR3 has 13 residues. The CDR3 region is CAWSSGVTDTQYF. CDR3 bases: TGTGCCTGGAGTTCGGGGGTCACAGATACGCAGTATTTT.

A word on this clone: Other nucleotide sequences in the sample specify the same CDR3. This chain connects TRBV7-2 to TRBJ1-2, with D uncertain. The V gene lost 5 bases and the J gene lost 2 bases, with 6 bases spanning the gap. CDR3 length: 12 amino acids. CDR1 is SGHTA and CDR2 is FQGNSA in the germline V gene. CDR3: CASSPVNYGYTF. CDR3 nucleotide sequence: TGTGCCAGCAGCCCAGTCAACTATGGCTACACCTTC.

This clone was recorded once. The CDR3 nucleotides are TGTGCCAGCTCACTCCGGGACAGCCCCACGGGTGAAGCTTTCTTT. As protein: CASSLRDSPTGEAFF. The chain joins TRBV18 to TRBJ1-1, with TRBD1 identical over 7 bases. The junction had 12 bases not matched to a gene; V was cut back by 4 bases and J by 7 bases. The germline V gene encodes CDR1 KGHSH and CDR2 LQKENI. The CDR3 is made up of 15 amino acids.

As regards this clone: Other DNA variants within this sample encode the same CDR3. The rearrangement uses TRBV9 and TRBJ2-1; D possibly corresponds to TRBD1 (5 bases). The V gene lost 1 base and the J gene lost 0 bases, with 8 bases spanning the gap. The CDR3 has 15 amino acids. In germline, CDR1 is SGDLS, CDR2 YYNGEE. CDR3 bases: TGTGCCAGCAGCGTACAGGGTAGCTCCTACAATGAGCAGTTCTTC. It yields the protein CASSVQGSSYNEQFF. The variable domain in full, with the rest retrieved from reference TRBV9 and TRBJ2-1, is DSGVTQTPKHLITATGQRVTLRCSPRSGDLSVYWYQQSLDQGLQFLIQYYNGEERAKGNILERFSAQQFPDLHSELNLSSLELGDSALYFCASSVQGSSYNEQFFGPGTRLTVL.

The rearrangement uses TRBV5-5 and TRBJ2-1; 10 bases agree with TRBD2. From germline, CDR1 is SGHKS and CDR2 YYEKEE (reference sequence). With 4 bases clipped from V and 6 bases from J, the junction kept 7 bases outside the gene matches. The CDR3 extends over 15 amino acids. The CDR3 DNA follows: TGTGCCAGCAGCCACTCTAGCGGGAGAAGCAATGAGCAGTTCTTC. It specifies CASSHSSGRSNEQFF.

This clone was counted between two and nine times. The chain uses TRBV10-3 and TRBJ1-2; D might be TRBD1 (6 bases). This CDR3 comprises 13 residues. V gave up 3 bases and J gave up 6 bases, with 11 bases separating them. Germline CDR1 is ENHRY and CDR2 is SYGVKD. DNA of the CDR3: TGTGCCATCAGTGAACTGGACAGCCATGGCTACACCTTC. It translates to CAISELDSHGYTF.

The chain joins TRBV9 to TRBJ2-3, with a tentative D call TRBD1 (6 bases). The CDR3 has 14 residues. The germline V gene encodes CDR1 SGDLS and CDR2 YYNGEE. The V and J ends lost 2 bases and 8 bases respectively, with 15 bases between them. The CDR3 reads CASSVEGVPLTQYF. As DNA, the CDR3 is TGTGCCAGCAGCGTTGAGGGGGTCCCCCTTACGCAGTATTTT.

The sample holds one count of this clone. The chain couples TRBV19 to TRBJ1-5; 7 nucleotides match TRBD1. The CDR3 extends over 16 amino acids. Trimming took 6 bases from V and 4 from J; bases not matched to a gene: 12. Germline V lookup: CDR1 LNHDA, CDR2 SQIVND (reference sequence). CDR3 in amino acids: CASSITRGVGNQPQHF. The CDR3 DNA follows: TGTGCCAGTAGCATAACCAGGGGGGTGGGGAATCAGCCCCAGCATTTT.

The chain employs TRBV30 and TRBJ1-1; no clear D gene. Deletions cut 4 bases from V and 0 bases from J, with 15 bases between. The CDR3 loop spans 15 amino acids. The germline CDR1 and CDR2 sequences are GTSNPN and SVGIG (reference sequence). The CDR3 DNA follows: TGTGCCTGGAATGGGCAGACCCCCATGAACACTGAAGCTTTCTTT. This encodes CAWNGQTPMNTEAFF.

This clone has just a few counts. V and J are TRBV6-5 and TRBJ1-6; D is ambiguous. The V end lost 8 bases, the J end lost 6 bases, and 11 bases lay between the germline ends. This CDR3 comprises 13 residues. Germline loops: CDR1 MNHEY, CDR2 SVGAGI. The CDR3 nucleotides read TGTGCCAGCCGCGACATGGGTAATTCACCCCTCCACTTT. Its translation is CASRDMGNSPLHF.

The CDR3 nucleotides are TGTGCCAGCAGCTGGCTCAGGGGGGATAATTCACCCCTCCACTTT. Translated, it gives CASSWLRGDNSPLHF. The rearrangement links TRBV5-4 to TRBJ1-6, with 7 bases matching TRBD1. Trimming took 3 bases from V and 5 from J; bases not matched to a gene: 5. Germline V gives CDR1 SGHNT, CDR2 YYREEE (reference sequence). CDR3 length: 15 amino acids.

Comment on this clone: The sample contains more than one DNA sequence encoding this CDR3. The chain is built from TRBV2 and TRBJ2-1, with D uncertain. This CDR3 is built from 16 residues. V was pared by 2 bases and J by 0 bases, with 11 bases between. In germline, CDR1 is SNHLY, CDR2 FYNNEI. In DNA, the CDR3 is TGTGCCAGCAGTGAACGGGTTGGCGGCTCCTACAATGAGCAGTTCTTC. Translating gives CASSERVGGSYNEQFF.

The chain joins TRBV13 to TRBJ1-4, with 8 nucleotides matching TRBD1. Germline CDR1 PRHDT, CDR2 FYEKMQ (reference sequence). The length of the CDR3 is 14 residues. The V gene end was trimmed by 5 bases and the J gene end by 8 bases; junction bases not matched to a gene: 7. CDR3 sequence (DNA): TGTGCCAGCAGCACAGGACAGGGAGGCGAAAAACTGTTTTTT. It is translated as CASSTGQGGEKLFF.

The chain has TRBV11-2 and TRBJ1-4, with a possible D match to TRBD1 (6 bases). The CDR3 contains 16 residues. The V gene's germline CDR1 is SGHAT and CDR2 FQNNGV. The ends were cut back, 4 bases at V and 3 bases at J, with 15 bases in the middle. The CDR3 sequence: CASSSWGREANEKLFF. Here the CDR3 DNA reads TGTGCCAGCAGCTCCTGGGGGCGGGAGGCTAATGAAAAACTGTTTTTT.